This TCR beta chain was profiled in a study of T cell responses to AZD1222 COVID-19 vaccine. General study results and limits: Only six or seven AZD1222 recipients tested seropositive at baseline. Vaccine-associated CD4 TCRs ranged over spike, dominating at 160-218 and 743-854.

The method was immunoSEQ multiplex PCR; TCRdb's version includes in-frame clones alone and lacks a portion of them. The profile covers over 70,000 clones, with around nine tenths appearing a single time and 5.3% taken by the ten largest. Analysis merged second doses at about 4 or about 12 weeks. As concerns this clone: Its matching antigen is unknown.

The germline V gene has CDR1 LGHDT and CDR2 YNNKEL (reference sequence). This CDR3 region has 14 residues. V lost 4 bases and J lost 8, with 17 bases in between. The TCR sequence derives from an adult who received the AZD1222 COVID-19 vaccine. Sequences were derived from peripheral blood, sampled 28 days after the second AZD1222 dose. V and J are TRBV3-1 (or the pseudogene TRBV3-2) and TRBJ1-2; the D gene is possibly TRBD1 (6 bases). CDR3 coding DNA: TGTGCCAGCAGCCCCTCTAACGGGGGCTGGGGCTACACCTTC. Protein product: CASSPSNGGWGYTF.